This TCR beta chain came from a study of T cell repertoires in cytomegalovirus infection. Across the whole study: Public TCR beta signatures were indicative of both CMV infection and a matching HLA type.

In the case of this clonotype: Its specificity is unknown.

MiXCR, run by TCRdb on the reads, gives a single entry per CDR3 protein. The table has 75,000 to 100,000 distinct CDR3 sequences, over 25% seen once. Points from the study as a whole: CMV carriers having the relevant HLA were flagged by cumulative public TCR beta family frequency. It was HLA-C-restricted CMV-specific TCR beta clonotypes that dominated the response ex vivo.

Germline lookup yields CDR1 SGDLS and CDR2 YYNGEE. CDR3 size: 18 residues. V lost 4 bases to trimming and J lost 2 bases; unmatched junction nucleotides: 13. The rearrangement joins TRBV9 to TRBJ2-5; 11 bases fit TRBD1. The sequence derives from a human donor in good health (CMV status not recorded). Some clones in this sample may be carry-over from other donors' samples. This sample comprised CD8+ T cells from cultured PBMCs, obtained from culture after CMV antigen stimulation. In nucleotides, the CDR3 is TGTGCCAGCAGCCCCCCTTCGGACAGGGGGCTGCCTCAAGAGACCCAGTACTTC. Its translation is CASSPPSDRGLPQETQYF.